This TCR beta chain comes out of a study of T-cell reconstitution after alpha-beta-depleted transplantation in children. The study's findings and limits: After transplant, at about two months, alpha-beta T cells were reportedly derived from several hundred expanded graft clones. Surviving thymic progenitors and recipient T cells were the source of high TCRbeta diversity at day 60 in some patients. One year after transplant, T-cell counts and diversity came mostly from newly produced T cells.

TCRbeta library construction was performed incorporating unique molecular identifiers. Using its own MiXCR run on the PCR reads, TCRdb lists one record per CDR3 protein. The sample records some 830,000 distinct CDR3 sequences, roughly 15% being singletons. CDR1 and CDR2 from the germline V gene are SEHNR and FQNEAQ (reference sequence). This CDR3 comprises 15 residues. J gave up 4 bases and V 5 bases, and 7 bases lay outside the gene matches. Comments on this clonotype: Antigen unknown.

Sequenced material: PBMCs, mostly from graft donor cells, taken 360 days after TCRalphabeta/CD19-depleted stem cell transplant. The receptor was derived from a male patient younger than 18 who had a stem cell transplant for acute lymphoblastic leukemia, so the T cells may come from the graft donor. This rearrangement joins TRBV7-9 to TRBJ2-7; TRBD1 matches at 11 bases. CDR3: CASSPRTGGRYEQYF. The CDR3 DNA sequence: TGTGCCAGCAGCCCCCGGACAGGGGGCAGGTACGAGCAGTACTTC.